The 10 T cell receptor beta chains below all came from one sample that was sequenced in a study of tumor-infiltrating lymphocytes in oesophageal squamous cell carcinoma. TCRdb re-derived calls from the PCR reads in MiXCR, one entry per CDR3 protein. The sample consists of over 15,000 distinct CDR3 sequences, 40% to 55% of them appearing once. Sequencing used normal esophageal tissue next to the tumor. These receptors were collected from a female donor with esophageal squamous cell carcinoma.

Details on this clonotype: A read error may explain this, as a much larger clone is one base away. The rearrangement joins TRBV28 to TRBJ1-5, with TRBD1 as a possible D gene (5 bases). CDR3 length: 12 residues. CDR1 and CDR2 (germline): MDHEN, SYDVKM. DNA for the CDR3: TGTGCCAGCATATCAGGGAACCAGCCCCAGAATTTT. This sequence encodes CASISGNQPQNF.

Only a few counts were recorded for this clonotype. The chain couples TRBV7-6 to TRBJ2-7, with a weak D call TRBD2 (6 bases). The DNA end lines up better with TRBJ2-1; the J call may be wrong. CDR1 and CDR2 from the germline V gene are SGHVS and FNYEAQ. CDR3 length: 14 residues. The CDR3 loop reads CASSFSGLRNEQFF. DNA of the CDR3: TGTGCCAGCAGCTTTTCGGGACTCAGGAATGAGCAGTTCTTC.

This clonotype was seen a handful of times. V is TRBV7-2 and J is TRBJ2-5, with D unclear. V lost 5 bases and J 3 bases, leaving 13 bases between the germline ends. CDR1 is SGHTA, CDR2 FQGNSA, per germline. The CDR3 is 14 amino acids. CDR3: CASSPRLSEETQYF. The CDR3 bases are TGTGCCAGCAGCCCGAGACTTTCGGAAGAGACCCAGTACTTC. Based on the CDR3 plus reference TRBV7-2 and TRBJ2-5, the full variable domain is GAGVSQSPSNKVTEKGKDVELRCDPISGHTALYWYRQSLGQGLEFLIYFQGNSAPDKSGLPSDRFSAERTGGSVSTLTIQRTQQEDSAVYLCASSPRLSEETQYFGPGTRLLVL.

This chain joins TRBV6-1 and TRBJ2-1; 11 nucleotides align to TRBD2. The CDR3 has 13 amino acids. J was trimmed by 4 bases and V by 8 bases; bases with no gene match: 1. Germline V lookup: CDR1 MNHNS, CDR2 SASEGT. The CDR3 DNA reads TGTGCCAGCGGGACTAGCGGTTACAATGAGCAGTTCTTC. It translates to CASGTSGYNEQFF.

The chain uses TRBV7-8 and TRBJ2-1, with 7 bases matching TRBD2. This CDR3 has 17 residues. The V gene's germline CDR1 is SGHVS and CDR2 FQNEAQ. With 4 bases clipped from V and 7 bases from J, the junction kept 16 bases outside the gene matches. The CDR3 reads CASSSRGTPSGGNEQFF. CDR3 coding DNA: TGTGCCAGCAGCTCTAGGGGCACGCCTAGCGGAGGGAATGAGCAGTTCTTC.

This chain links TRBV7-6 with TRBJ2-5; D may be TRBD2 (6 bases). The end of the DNA fits TRBJ2-7 better, so the J call may be wrong. The CDR3 extends over 13 amino acids. Looked up from germline, CDR1 is SGHVS and CDR2 is FNYEAQ. As DNA, the CDR3 is TGTGCCAGCAGCTCCCTAGCGACCTACGAGCAGTACTTC. Amino acids: CASSSLATYEQYF.

In its sample, this clonotype was seen many times. A much more abundant neighbour one base away suggests this may be a read error. The chain joins TRBV10-2 to TRBJ2-7, with D uncertain. The V and J ends lost 5 bases and 7 bases respectively, with 18 bases between them. CDR3 size: 14 residues. Per the germline V gene, CDR1 is WSHSY and CDR2 is SAAADI. CDR3 region: CASSWGGSGNEQYF. In nucleotides, the CDR3 is TGCGCCAGCAGTTGGGGTGGGTCGGGCAATGAGCAGTACTTC.

J is TRBJ2-1 and V is TRBV25-1; the D gene could be TRBD1 or TRBD2 (5 bases each). CDR3 length equals 18 residues. The V gene lost 6 bases and the J gene lost 0 bases, with 21 bases spanning the gap. Germline lookup yields CDR1 MGHDK and CDR2 SYGVNS. This CDR3 reads CASRPNLGPTDSYNEQFF. Written as DNA, the CDR3 is TGTGCCAGCAGACCAAATTTGGGACCTACCGACTCCTACAATGAGCAGTTCTTC.

This chain connects TRBV7-8 to TRBJ2-7; 13 bases are shared with TRBD2. With the DNA end fitting TRBJ2-5 better, the J assignment may be wrong. The germline CDR1 and CDR2 sequences are SGHVS and FQNEAQ. The CDR3 consists of 16 residues. The CDR3 nucleotides are TGTGCCAGCAGCTCGCCGGGACTAGCGGGGAGGGAGACCCAGTACTTC. It is translated as CASSSPGLAGRETQYF.

The chain uses TRBV11-2 and TRBJ2-2, with 13 bases lining up with TRBD2. The trim removed 5 bases at V and 8 bases at J, leaving 8 bases unmatched. Germline lookup yields CDR1 SGHAT and CDR2 FQNNGV. The CDR3 is 16 residues long. CDR3 nucleotides: TGTGCCAGCAGCCCCCGGACTAGCGGGAGAACGGGGGAGCTGTTTTTT. Residues: CASSPRTSGRTGELFF.